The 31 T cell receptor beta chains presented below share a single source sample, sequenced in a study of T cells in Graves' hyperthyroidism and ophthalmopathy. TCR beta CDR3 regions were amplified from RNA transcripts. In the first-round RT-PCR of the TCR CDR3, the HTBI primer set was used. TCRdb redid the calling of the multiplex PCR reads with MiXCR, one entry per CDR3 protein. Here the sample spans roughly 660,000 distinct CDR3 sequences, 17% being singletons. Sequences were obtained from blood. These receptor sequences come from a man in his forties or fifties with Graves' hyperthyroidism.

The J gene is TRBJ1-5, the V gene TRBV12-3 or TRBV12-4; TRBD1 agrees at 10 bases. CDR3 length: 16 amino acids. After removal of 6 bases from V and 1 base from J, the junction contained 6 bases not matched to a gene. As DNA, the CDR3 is TGTGCCAGCAGCCTGGGACAGGGGATGAGCAATCAGCCCCAGCATTTT. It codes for CASSLGQGMSNQPQHF.

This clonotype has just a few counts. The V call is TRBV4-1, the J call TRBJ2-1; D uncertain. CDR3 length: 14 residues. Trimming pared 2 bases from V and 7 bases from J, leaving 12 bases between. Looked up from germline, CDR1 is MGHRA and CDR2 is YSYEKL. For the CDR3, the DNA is TGCGCCAGCAGCCAAAGGGCGGTGACAAATGAGCAGTTCTTC. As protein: CASSQRAVTNEQFF.

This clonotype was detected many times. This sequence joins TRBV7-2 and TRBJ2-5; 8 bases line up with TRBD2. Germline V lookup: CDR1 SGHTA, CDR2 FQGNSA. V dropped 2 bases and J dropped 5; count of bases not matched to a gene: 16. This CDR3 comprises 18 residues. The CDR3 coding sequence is TGTGCCAGCAGCTTACAAGGGAGCGGGAGTATGGGTGCGGAGACCCAGTACTTC. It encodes CASSLQGSGSMGAETQYF.

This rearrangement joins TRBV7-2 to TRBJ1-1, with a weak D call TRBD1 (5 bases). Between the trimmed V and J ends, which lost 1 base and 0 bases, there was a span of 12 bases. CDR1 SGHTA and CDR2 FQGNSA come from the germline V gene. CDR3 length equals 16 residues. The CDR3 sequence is CASSLEGQLVNTEAFF. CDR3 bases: TGTGCCAGCAGCTTAGAGGGGCAGCTGGTGAACACTGAAGCTTTCTTT. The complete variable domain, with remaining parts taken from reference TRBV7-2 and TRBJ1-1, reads GAGVSQSPSNKVTEKGKDVELRCDPISGHTALYWYRQSLGQGLEFLIYFQGNSAPDKSGLPSDRFSAERTGGSVSTLTIQRTQQEDSAVYLCASSLEGQLVNTEAFFGQGTRLTVV.

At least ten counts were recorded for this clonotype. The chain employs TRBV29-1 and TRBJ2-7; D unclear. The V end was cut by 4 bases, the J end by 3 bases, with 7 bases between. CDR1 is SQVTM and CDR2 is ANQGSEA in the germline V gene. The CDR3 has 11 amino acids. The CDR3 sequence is CSVVFVYEQYF. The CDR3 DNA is TGCAGCGTTGTATTTGTCTACGAGCAGTACTTC.

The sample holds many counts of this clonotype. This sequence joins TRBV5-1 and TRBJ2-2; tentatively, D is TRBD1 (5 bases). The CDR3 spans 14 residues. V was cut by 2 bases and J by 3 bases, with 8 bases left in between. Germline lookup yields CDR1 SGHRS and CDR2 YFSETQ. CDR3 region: CASSFQGDTGELFF. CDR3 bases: TGCGCCAGCAGCTTCCAGGGCGACACCGGGGAGCTGTTTTTT.

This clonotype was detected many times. The CDR3 loop is CASSPGKGYYEQYF. The CDR3 DNA reads TGTGCCAGCTCACCCGGGAAGGGATACTACGAGCAGTACTTC. The chain recombines TRBV18 with TRBJ2-7, with D maybe TRBD2 (5 bases). This CDR3 comprises 14 residues. V was clipped by 3 bases and J by 3 bases, with 12 bases between them. Germline loops: CDR1 KGHSH, CDR2 LQKENI.

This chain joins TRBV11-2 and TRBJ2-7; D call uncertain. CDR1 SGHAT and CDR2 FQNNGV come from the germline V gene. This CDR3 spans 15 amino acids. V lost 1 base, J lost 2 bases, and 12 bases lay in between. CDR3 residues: CASSLAVGSPYEQYF. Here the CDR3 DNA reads TGTGCCAGCAGCTTAGCGGTAGGTTCCCCCTACGAGCAGTACTTC.

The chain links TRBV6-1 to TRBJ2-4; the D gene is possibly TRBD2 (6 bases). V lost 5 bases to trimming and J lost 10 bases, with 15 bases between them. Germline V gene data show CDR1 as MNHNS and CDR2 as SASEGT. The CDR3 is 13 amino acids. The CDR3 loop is CASSPTKGRIQYF. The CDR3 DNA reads TGTGCCAGCAGTCCTACAAAGGGGAGGATTCAGTACTTC.

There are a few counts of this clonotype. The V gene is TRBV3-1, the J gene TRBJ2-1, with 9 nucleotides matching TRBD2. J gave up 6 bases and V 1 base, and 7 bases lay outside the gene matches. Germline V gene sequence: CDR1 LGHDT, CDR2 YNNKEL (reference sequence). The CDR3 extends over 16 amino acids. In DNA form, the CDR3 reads TGTGCCAGCAGCCAAGCGAGTAGCGGGGGACCCAATGAGCAGTTCTTC. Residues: CASSQASSGGPNEQFF.

In DNA form, the CDR3 reads TGTGCCACCAGTGATTCTAACGCCGAGACCCAGTACTTC. It codes for CATSDSNAETQYF. The V and J genes are TRBV24-1 and TRBJ2-5; unclear D gene. The CDR3 loop spans 13 amino acids. V was trimmed by 2 bases and J by 5 bases, leaving 8 bases between them. CDR1 and CDR2 from the germline V gene are KGHDR and SFDVKD.

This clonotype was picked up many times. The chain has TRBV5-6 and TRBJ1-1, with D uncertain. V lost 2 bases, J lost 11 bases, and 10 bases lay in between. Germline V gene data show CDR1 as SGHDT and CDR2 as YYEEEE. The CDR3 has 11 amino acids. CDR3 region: CASSFRENAFF. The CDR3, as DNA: TGTGCCAGCAGCTTCCGGGAGAACGCTTTCTTT.

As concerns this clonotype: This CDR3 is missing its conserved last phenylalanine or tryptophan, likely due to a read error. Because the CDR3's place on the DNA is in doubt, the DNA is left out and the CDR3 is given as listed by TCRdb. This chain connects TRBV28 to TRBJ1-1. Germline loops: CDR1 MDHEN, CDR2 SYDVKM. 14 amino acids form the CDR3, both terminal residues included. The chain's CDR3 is CASSLQGSSTEALL.

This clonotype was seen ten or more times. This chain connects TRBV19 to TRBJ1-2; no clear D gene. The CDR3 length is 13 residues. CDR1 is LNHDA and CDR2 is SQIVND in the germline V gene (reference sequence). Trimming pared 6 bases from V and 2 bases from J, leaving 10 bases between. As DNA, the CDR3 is TGTGCCAGTAGGAGCGACGTGAACTATGGCTACACCTTC. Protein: CASRSDVNYGYTF.

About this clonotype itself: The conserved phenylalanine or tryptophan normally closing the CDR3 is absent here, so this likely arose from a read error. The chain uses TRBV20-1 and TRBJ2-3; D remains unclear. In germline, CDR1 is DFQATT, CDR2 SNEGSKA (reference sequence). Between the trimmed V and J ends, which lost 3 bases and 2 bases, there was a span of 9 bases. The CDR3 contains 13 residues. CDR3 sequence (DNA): TGCAGTGCTAGCGGCCCGAACACAGATACGCAGTATTCT. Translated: CSASGPNTDTQYS.

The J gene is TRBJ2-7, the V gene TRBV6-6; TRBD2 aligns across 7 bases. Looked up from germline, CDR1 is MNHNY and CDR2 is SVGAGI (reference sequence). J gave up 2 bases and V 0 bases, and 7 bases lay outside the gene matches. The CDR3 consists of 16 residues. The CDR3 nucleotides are TGTGCCAGCAGTTACTCGTGGCGGGGGAAGACCTACGAGCAGTACTTC. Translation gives CASSYSWRGKTYEQYF.

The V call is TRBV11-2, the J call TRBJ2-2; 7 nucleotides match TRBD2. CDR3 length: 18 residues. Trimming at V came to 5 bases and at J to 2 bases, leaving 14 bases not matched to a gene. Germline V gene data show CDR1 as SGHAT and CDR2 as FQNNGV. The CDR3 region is CASSQEPVGGLNTGELFF. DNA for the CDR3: TGTGCCAGCAGCCAAGAACCCGTCGGGGGGTTAAACACCGGGGAGCTGTTTTTT.

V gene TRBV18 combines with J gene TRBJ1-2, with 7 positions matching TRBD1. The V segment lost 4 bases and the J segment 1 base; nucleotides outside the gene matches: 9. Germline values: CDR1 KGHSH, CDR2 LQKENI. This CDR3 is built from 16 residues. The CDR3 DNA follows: TGTGCCAGCTCACTTTCGGGACAGACTTTTAACTATGGCTACACCTTC. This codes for CASSLSGQTFNYGYTF.

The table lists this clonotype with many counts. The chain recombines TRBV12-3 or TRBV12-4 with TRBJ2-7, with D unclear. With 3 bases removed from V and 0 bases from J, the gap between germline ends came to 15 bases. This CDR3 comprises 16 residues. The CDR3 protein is CASSFRRLQSSYEQYF. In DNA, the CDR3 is TGTGCCAGCAGTTTTCGTCGACTCCAGAGCTCCTACGAGCAGTACTTC.

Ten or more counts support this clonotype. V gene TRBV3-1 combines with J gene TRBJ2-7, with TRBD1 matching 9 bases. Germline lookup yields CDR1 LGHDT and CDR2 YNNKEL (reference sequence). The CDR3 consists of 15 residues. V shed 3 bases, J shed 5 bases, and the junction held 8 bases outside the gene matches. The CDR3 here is CASSHRGTGKHEQYF. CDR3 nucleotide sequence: TGTGCCAGCAGCCACAGAGGGACAGGGAAACACGAGCAGTACTTC.

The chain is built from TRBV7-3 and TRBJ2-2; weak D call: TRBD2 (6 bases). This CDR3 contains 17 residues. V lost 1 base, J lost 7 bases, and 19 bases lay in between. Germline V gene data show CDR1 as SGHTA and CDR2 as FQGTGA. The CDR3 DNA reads TGTGCCAGCAGCTTAAACCGACCGGGACTCCCGGGCGGGGAGCTGTTTTTT. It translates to CASSLNRPGLPGGELFF. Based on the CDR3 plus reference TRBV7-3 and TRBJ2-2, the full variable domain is GAGVSQTPSNKVTEKGKYVELRCDPISGHTALYWYRQSLGQGPEFLIYFQGTGAADDSGLPNDRFFAVRPEGSVSTLKIQRTERGDSAVYLCASSLNRPGLPGGELFFGEGSRLTVL.

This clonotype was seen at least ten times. The CDR3 DNA sequence: TGTGCCAGCAGCTTAGAGGAATCTACCTACGAGCAGTACTTC. This translates into CASSLEESTYEQYF. V gene TRBV7-2 combines with J gene TRBJ2-7; D remains unclear. Germline CDR1 is SGHTA and CDR2 is FQGNSA. The CDR3 sequence is 14 residues long. Trimming took 1 base from V and 2 from J, leaving 9 bases between them.

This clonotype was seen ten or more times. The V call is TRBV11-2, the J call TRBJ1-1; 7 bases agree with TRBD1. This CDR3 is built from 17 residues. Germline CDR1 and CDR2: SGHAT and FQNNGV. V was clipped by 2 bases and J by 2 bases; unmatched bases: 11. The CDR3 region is CASSLRRGSGFNTEAFF. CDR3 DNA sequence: TGTGCCAGCAGCTTACGCAGGGGGTCGGGTTTCAACACTGAAGCTTTCTTT.

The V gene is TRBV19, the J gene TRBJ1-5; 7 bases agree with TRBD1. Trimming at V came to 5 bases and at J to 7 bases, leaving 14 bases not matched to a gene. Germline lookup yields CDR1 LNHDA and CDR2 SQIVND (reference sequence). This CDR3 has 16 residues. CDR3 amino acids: CASSFPQTGKAQPQHF. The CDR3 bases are TGTGCCAGTAGTTTCCCTCAGACAGGGAAGGCACAGCCCCAGCATTTT.

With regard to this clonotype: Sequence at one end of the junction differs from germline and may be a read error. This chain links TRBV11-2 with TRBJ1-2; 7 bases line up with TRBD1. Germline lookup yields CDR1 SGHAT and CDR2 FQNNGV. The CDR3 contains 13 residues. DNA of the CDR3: TGTGCCGGCAGCGCGGGACAGAACTATGGCTACACCTTC. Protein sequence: CAGSAGQNYGYTF. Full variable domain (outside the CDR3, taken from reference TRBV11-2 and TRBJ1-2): EAGVAQSPRYKIIEKRQSVAFWCNPISGHATLYWYQQILGQGPKLLIQFQNNGVVDDSQLPKDRFSAERLKGVDSTLKIQPAKLEDSAVYLCAGSAGQNYGYTFGSGTRLTVV.

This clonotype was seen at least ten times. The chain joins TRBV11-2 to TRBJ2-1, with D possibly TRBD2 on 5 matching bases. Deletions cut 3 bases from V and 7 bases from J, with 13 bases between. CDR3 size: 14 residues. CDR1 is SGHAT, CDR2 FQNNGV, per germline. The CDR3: CASSFGLDRNEQFF. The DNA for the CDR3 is TGTGCCAGCAGCTTCGGACTGGATAGAAATGAGCAGTTCTTC.

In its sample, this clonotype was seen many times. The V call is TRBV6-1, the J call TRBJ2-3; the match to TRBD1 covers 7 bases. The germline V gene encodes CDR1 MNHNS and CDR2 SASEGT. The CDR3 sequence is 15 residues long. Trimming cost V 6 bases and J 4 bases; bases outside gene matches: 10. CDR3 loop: CASRTGLVSADTQYF. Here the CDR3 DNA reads TGTGCCAGCAGGACAGGGCTGGTGTCCGCAGATACGCAGTATTTT.

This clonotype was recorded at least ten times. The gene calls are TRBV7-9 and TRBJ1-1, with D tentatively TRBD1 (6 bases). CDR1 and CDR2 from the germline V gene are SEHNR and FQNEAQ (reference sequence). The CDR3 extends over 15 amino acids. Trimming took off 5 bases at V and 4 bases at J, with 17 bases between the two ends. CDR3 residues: CASSGPRGVGTEAFF. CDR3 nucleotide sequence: TGTGCCAGCAGCGGCCCCAGGGGAGTTGGCACTGAAGCTTTCTTT.

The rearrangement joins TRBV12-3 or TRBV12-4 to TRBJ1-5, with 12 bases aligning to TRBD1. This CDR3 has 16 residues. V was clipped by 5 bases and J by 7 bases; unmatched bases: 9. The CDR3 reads CASSQGTGGPSQPQHF. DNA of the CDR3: TGTGCCAGCAGTCAAGGGACAGGGGGCCCAAGCCAGCCCCAGCATTTT.

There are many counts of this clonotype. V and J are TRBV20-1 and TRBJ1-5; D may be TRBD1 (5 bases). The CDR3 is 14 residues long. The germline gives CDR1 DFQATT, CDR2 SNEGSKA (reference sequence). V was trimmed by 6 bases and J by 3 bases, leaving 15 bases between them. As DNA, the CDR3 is TGCAGTGCACATAGACGACAGATCAATCAGCCCCAGCATTTT. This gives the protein CSAHRRQINQPQHF.

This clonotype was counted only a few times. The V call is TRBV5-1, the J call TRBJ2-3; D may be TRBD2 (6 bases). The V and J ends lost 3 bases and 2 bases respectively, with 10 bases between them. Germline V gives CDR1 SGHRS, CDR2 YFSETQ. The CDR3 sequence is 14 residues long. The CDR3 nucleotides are TGCGCCAGCAGCTACGGGGACTCCACAGATACGCAGTATTTT. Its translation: CASSYGDSTDTQYF.